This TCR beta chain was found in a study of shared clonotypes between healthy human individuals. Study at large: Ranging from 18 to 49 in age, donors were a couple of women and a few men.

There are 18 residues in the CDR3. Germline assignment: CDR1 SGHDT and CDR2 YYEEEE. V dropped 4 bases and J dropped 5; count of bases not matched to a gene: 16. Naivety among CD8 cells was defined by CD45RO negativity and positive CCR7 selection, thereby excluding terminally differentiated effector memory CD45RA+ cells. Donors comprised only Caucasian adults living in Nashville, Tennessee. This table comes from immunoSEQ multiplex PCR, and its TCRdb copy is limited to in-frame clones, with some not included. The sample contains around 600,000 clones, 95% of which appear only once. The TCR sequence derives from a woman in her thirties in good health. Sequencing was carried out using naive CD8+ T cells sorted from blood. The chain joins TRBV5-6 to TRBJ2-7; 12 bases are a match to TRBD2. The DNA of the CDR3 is TGTGCCAGCAGCCGGCAGGGGCCCGAGCTAGCGGGAGGGGACGAGCAGTACTTC. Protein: CASSRQGPELAGGDEQYF.